This T cell receptor beta chain derives from a study of graft-versus-host responses after intestinal transplantation. Study-level background: Isolated intestinal, liver-intestinal, or multivisceral transplants had been given to the recipients. All of the recipients had induction that used anti-thymocyte globulin, then tacrolimus and steroids for two to three years. Findings of the study overall: An association linked early post-transplant HvG declines with peak circulating GvH clone levels.

As for this clone: Antigen specificity is unknown.

Clones were read by immunoSEQ multiplex PCR, and TCRdb kept only the in-frame ones, dropping some. Of about 70,000 clones in the sample, 90% were seen once. Germline V gives CDR1 GTSNPN, CDR2 SVGIG (reference sequence). The CDR3 runs 12 residues. The receptor was isolated from a human donor who was the organ donor for an intestinal transplant. The input for sequencing was unstimulated CD8+ T cells sorted from spleen or lymph node cells, taken before transplant. The rearrangement uses TRBV30 and TRBJ1-1; D possibly corresponds to TRBD1 (5 bases). The CDR3 coding sequence is TGTGCTGCGGGACTTCAGAACACTGAAGCTTTCTTT. Translating it yields CAAGLQNTEAFF.